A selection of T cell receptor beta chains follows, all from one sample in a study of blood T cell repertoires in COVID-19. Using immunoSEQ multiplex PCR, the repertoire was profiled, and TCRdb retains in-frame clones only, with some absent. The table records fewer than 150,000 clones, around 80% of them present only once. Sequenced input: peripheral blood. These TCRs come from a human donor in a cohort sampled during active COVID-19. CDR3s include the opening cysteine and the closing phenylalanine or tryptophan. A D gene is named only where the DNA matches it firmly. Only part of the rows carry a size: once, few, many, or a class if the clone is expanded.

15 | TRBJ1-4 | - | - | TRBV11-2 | CASSWNGAGNEKLFF | TGTGCCAGCAGCTGGAACGGTGCAGGTAATGAAAAACTGTTTTTT
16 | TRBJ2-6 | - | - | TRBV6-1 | CASSGNRARGANVLTF | TGTGCCAGCAGTGGGAACAGGGCTCGCGGGGCCAACGTCCTGACTTTC
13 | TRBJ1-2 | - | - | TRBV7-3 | CASSLNRAGGYTF | TGTGCCAGCAGCTTGAACAGGGCCGGAGGCTACACCTTC
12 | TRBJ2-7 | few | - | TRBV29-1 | CSVGRGRYEQYF | TGCAGCGTTGGGCGGGGGCGCTACGAGCAGTACTTC
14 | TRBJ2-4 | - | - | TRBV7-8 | CASSLARAKNIQYF | TGTGCCAGCAGCTTGGCGAGGGCCAAAAACATTCAGTACTTC
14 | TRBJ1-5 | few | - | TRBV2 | CASSHRAGNQPQHF | TGTGCCAGCAGTCACAGGGCAGGCAATCAGCCCCAGCATTTT
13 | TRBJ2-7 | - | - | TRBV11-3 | CASSLPDKYEQYF | TGTGCCAGCAGCCTCCCCGACAAGTACGAGCAGTACTTC
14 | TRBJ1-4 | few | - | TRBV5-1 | CASSLTHGVEKLFF | TGCGCCAGCAGCTTAACACACGGGGTTGAAAAACTGTTTTTT
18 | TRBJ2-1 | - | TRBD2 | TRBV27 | CASSLRPGRRGGRNEQFF | TGTGCCAGCAGTTTAAGGCCTGGAAGGCGGGGGGGCAGGAATGAGCAGTTCTTC
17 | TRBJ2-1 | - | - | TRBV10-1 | CASSESGLAGEANEQFF | TGCGCCAGCAGTGAGTCTGGGTTGGCAGGGGAAGCCAATGAGCAGTTCTTC
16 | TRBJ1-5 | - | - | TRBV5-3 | CARSPRQPRENQPQHF | TGTGCCAGAAGCCCCCGACAGCCCCGTGAGAATCAGCCCCAGCATTTT
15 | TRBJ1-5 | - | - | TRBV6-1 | CASSDRPRGNQPQHF | TGTGCCAGCAGTGATCGGCCCCGGGGCAATCAGCCCCAGCATTTT
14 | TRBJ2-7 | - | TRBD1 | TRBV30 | CAWGPTGGPYEQYF | TGTGCCTGGGGTCCGACAGGGGGACCCTACGAGCAGTACTTC
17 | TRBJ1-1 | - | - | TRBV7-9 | CASSLVGNGRLNTEAFF | TGTGCCAGCAGCTTAGTCGGGAACGGGAGGTTGAACACTGAAGCTTTCTTT
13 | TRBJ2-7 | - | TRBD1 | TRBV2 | CASKGQHHYEQYF | TGTGCCAGCAAGGGACAGCATCACTACGAGCAGTACTTC
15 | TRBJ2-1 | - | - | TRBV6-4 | CASTPGAGSYNEQFF | TGTGCCAGCACGCCAGGGGCAGGGTCCTACAATGAGCAGTTCTTC
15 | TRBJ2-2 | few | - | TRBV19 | CASSTSLGNTGELFF | TGTGCCAGTAGTACTAGCTTGGGGAACACCGGGGAGCTGTTTTTT
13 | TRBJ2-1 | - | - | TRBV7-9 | CASSTRISNEQFF | TGTGCCAGCAGCACGCGCATTAGCAATGAGCAGTTCTTC
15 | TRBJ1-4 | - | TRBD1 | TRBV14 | CASSPGTGVNEKLFF | TGTGCCAGCAGCCCAGGGACAGGAGTTAATGAAAAACTGTTTTTT
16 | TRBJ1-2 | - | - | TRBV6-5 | CASSSRQTRLPYGYTF | TGTGCCAGCAGTTCCAGACAGACTAGACTACCCTATGGCTACACCTTC
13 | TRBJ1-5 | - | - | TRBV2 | CASSQGYNQPQHF | TGTGCCAGCTCCCAGGGCTACAATCAGCCCCAGCATTTT
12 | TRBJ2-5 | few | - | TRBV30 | CAWSRQQETQYF | TGTGCCTGGAGTCGACAGCAAGAGACCCAGTACTTC
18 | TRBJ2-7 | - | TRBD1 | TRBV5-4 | CASSPKLGRSGGFYEQYF | TGTGCCAGCAGTCCGAAACTTGGTAGGTCAGGGGGTTTCTACGAGCAGTACTTC
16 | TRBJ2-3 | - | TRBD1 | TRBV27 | CASSSAGTGVRDTQYF | TGTGCCAGCAGTTCCGCCGGGACAGGGGTGAGAGATACGCAGTATTTT
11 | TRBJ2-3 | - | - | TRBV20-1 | CSAAGKDTQYF | TGCAGTGCTGCCGGGAAGGATACGCAGTATTTT
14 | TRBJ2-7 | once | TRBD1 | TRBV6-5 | CASSGTGTSYEQYF | TGTGCCAGCTCCGGGACAGGCACATCCTACGAGCAGTACTTC
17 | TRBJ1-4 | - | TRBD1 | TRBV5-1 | CASSTRDRGATNEKLFF | TGCGCCAGCAGCACCCGGGACAGGGGAGCGACTAATGAAAAACTGTTTTTT
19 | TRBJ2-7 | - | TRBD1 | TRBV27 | CASSLSAPGTGSISYEQYF | TGTGCCAGCAGTTTATCAGCCCCCGGGACAGGATCTATCTCCTACGAGCAGTACTTC
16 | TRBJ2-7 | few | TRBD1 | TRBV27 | CASSAGDSEFTYEQYF | TGTGCCAGCAGCGCAGGGGACAGCGAGTTTACCTACGAGCAGTACTTC
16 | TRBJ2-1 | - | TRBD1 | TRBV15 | CATSNWDRMENNEQFF | TGTGCCACCAGCAACTGGGACAGGATGGAAAACAATGAGCAGTTCTTC
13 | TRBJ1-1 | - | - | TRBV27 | CASSITTNTEAFF | TGTGCCAGCAGTATTACAACGAACACTGAAGCTTTCTTT
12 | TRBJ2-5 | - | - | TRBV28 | CASSRMQETQYF | TGTGCCAGCAGCAGGATGCAAGAGACCCAGTACTTC
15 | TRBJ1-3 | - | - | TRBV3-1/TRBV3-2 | CASSQDLKGVNTIYF | TGTGCCAGCAGCCAAGACCTGAAGGGGGTTAACACCATATATTTT
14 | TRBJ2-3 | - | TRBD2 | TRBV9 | CASSERGTTDTQYF | TGTGCCAGCAGCGAGCGGGGGACCACAGATACGCAGTATTTT
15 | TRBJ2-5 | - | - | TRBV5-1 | CASSLKLEGQETQYF | TGCGCCAGCAGCCTCAAACTGGAGGGCCAAGAGACCCAGTACTTC
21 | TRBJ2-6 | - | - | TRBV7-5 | CVRSCGRYRGRWLPGANVLTF | TGTGTCAGAAGCTGTGGGCGGTACAGGGGGCGCTGGTTACCTGGGGCCAACGTCCTGACTTTC
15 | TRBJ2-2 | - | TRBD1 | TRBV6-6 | CASRIRGMDTGELFF | TGTGCCAGCAGGATCAGGGGGATGGACACCGGGGAGCTGTTTTTT
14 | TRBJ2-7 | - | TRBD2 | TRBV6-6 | CASTLAGATYEQYF | TGTGCCAGCACCTTAGCGGGGGCCACCTACGAGCAGTACTTC
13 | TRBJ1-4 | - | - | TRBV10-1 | CASQGAMGEKLFF | TGCGCCAGCCAAGGAGCTATGGGTGAAAAACTGTTTTTT
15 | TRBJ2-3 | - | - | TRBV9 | CASSGLRGLTDTQYF | TGTGCCAGCAGCGGTCTTCGGGGACTCACAGATACGCAGTATTTT
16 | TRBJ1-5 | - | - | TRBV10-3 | CAISESAWEAYQPQHF | TGTGCCATCAGTGAGTCGGCATGGGAGGCTTATCAGCCCCAGCATTTT
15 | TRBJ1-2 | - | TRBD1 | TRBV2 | CASRDRGVENYGYTF | TGTGCCAGCCGGGACAGGGGGGTAGAAAACTATGGCTACACCTTC
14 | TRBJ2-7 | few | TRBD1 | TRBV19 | CASSVQGAPYEQYF | TGTGCCAGTAGTGTACAGGGGGCACCCTACGAGCAGTACTTC
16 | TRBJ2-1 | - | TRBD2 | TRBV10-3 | CAIKSGTSGGAPEQFF | TGTGCCATCAAATCCGGGACTAGCGGGGGGGCCCCTGAGCAGTTCTTC
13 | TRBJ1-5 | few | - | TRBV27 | CASSFRGGQPQHF | TGTGCCAGCAGTTTTAGGGGGGGTCAGCCCCAGCATTTT
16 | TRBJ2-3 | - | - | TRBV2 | CASSHPPGESTDTQYF | TGTGCCAGCAGCCACCCCCCGGGGGAAAGCACAGATACGCAGTATTTT
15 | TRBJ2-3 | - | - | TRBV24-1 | CATSPSESSTDTQYF | TGTGCCACCAGCCCATCGGAGTCTAGCACAGATACGCAGTATTTT
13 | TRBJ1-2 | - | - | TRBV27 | CASSDRQHYGYTF | TGTGCCAGCAGCGATCGACAGCACTATGGCTACACCTTC
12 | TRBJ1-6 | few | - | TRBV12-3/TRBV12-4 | CASSPRVSPLHF | TGTGCCAGCAGTCCCAGGGTATCACCCCTCCACTTT
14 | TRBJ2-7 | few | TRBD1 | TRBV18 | CASSPGTGAYEQYF | TGTGCCAGCTCACCAGGGACAGGAGCCTACGAGCAGTACTTC
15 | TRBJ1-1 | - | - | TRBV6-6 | CASSPRGRGNTEAFF | TGTGCCAGCAGCCCCAGGGGAAGGGGGAACACTGAAGCTTTCTTT
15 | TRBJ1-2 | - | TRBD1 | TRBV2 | CASSETGQVVYGYTF | TGTGCCAGCAGTGAAACGGGACAGGTCGTCTATGGCTACACCTTC
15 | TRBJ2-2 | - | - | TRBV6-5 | CASTRLHINTGELFF | TGTGCCAGCACCAGACTACACATTAACACCGGGGAGCTGTTTTTT
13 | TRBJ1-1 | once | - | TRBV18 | CASSEGMNTEAFF | TGTGCCAGCTCAGAGGGAATGAACACTGAAGCTTTCTTT
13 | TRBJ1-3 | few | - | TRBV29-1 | CSASRSAGNTIYF | TGCAGCGCTAGCCGGAGTGCAGGGAACACCATATATTTT